This TCR beta chain is drawn from a study of T cells in Graves' hyperthyroidism and ophthalmopathy. From germline, CDR1 is SGHAT and CDR2 FQNNGV. Trimming removed 6 bases from V and 2 bases from J, with 13 bases in between. The CDR3 covers 15 residues. This clonotype was recorded a few times. Amplified regions were TCR beta CDR3 sequences from RNA transcripts. HTBI primers were used for first-round RT-PCR of the TCR CDR3. TCRdb reanalysed the multiplex PCR reads using MiXCR and keeps one entry per CDR3 protein. The sample consists of around 340,000 distinct CDR3 sequences, about 20% of them appearing once.

The sequenced sample consisted of blood. The rearrangement joins TRBV11-2 to TRBJ2-2; TRBD1 or TRBD2 may be the D gene (5 bases each). The TCR sequence derives from a woman in her forties or fifties with Graves' hyperthyroidism. CDR3 DNA: TGTGCCAGCAGTCGGGGCGGCCAAAACACCGGGGAGCTGTTTTTT. It yields the protein CASSRGGQNTGELFF.